These 12 T cell receptor beta chains originate from one sample sequenced in a study of radiotherapy plus CTLA-4 blockade in lung cancer. Sequencing was performed with immunoSEQ multiplex PCR; in TCRdb, only in-frame clones are kept and a portion is missing. This table holds 45,000 to 75,000 clones, 77% found once. The material sequenced was peripheral blood, taken from a patient treated with radiotherapy plus ipilimumab. These receptors all stem from a human donor with non-small cell lung cancer who had a partial response to radiotherapy plus ipilimumab.

The chain has TRBV5-8 and TRBJ1-2, with 7 positions matching TRBD1. Germline V gene lookup returns CDR1 SGHTS and CDR2 YDEGEE. V lost 0 bases and J lost 9; bases outside the gene matches: 5. The CDR3 length is 13 residues. DNA of the CDR3: TGTGCCAGCAGCTTGGGACAGGGTGTGAGCTACACCTTC. This sequence encodes CASSLGQGVSYTF.

J is TRBJ2-5 and V is TRBV11-3; D may be TRBD2 (7 bases). CDR1 and CDR2 (germline): SGHNT, YENEEA. V lost 5 bases and J 5 bases, leaving 15 bases between the germline ends. This CDR3 is built from 14 residues. This CDR3 reads CASSLRGAEETQYF. In DNA form, the CDR3 reads TGTGCCAGCAGCCTCCGGGGGGCGGAGGAGACCCAGTACTTC.

By sample fraction, this clone is medium-sized. The gene calls are TRBV4-1 and TRBJ2-3; TRBD1 might be the D (5 bases). Trimming took off 1 base at V and 14 bases at J, with 16 bases between the two ends. CDR1 and CDR2 (germline): MGHRA, YSYEKL. The CDR3 sequence is 13 residues long. In DNA, the CDR3 is TGCGCCAGCAGCCAAGTTCTCCAGGGATCGGGGTATTTT. It yields the protein CASSQVLQGSGYF.

About this clone itself: At one end, the junction sequence differs from germline, possibly due to a read error. The chain has TRBV7-3 and TRBJ1-1; 8 bases agree with TRBD1. CDR1 is SGHTA and CDR2 is FQGTGA in the germline V gene. This CDR3 has 16 amino acids. The CDR3 DNA sequence: TGTGCCGGCAGCTTAAAAGCAGGGGGCTTGAACACTGAAGCTTTCTTT. Its translation is CAGSLKAGGLNTEAFF.

The chain uses TRBV5-8 and TRBJ2-3; no clear D gene. Germline CDR1 and CDR2: SGHTS and YDEGEE. The ends were cut back, 0 bases at V and 2 bases at J, with 10 bases in the middle. The CDR3 contains 15 residues. Written as DNA, the CDR3 is TGTGCCAGCAGCTTGGTCCCTATTCCCACAGATACGCAGTATTTT. Translation: CASSLVPIPTDTQYF.

The rearrangement links TRBV9 to TRBJ2-3; TRBD1 might be the D (5 bases). The CDR3 covers 16 residues. Germline V gene data show CDR1 as SGDLS and CDR2 as YYNGEE. Trimming removed 3 bases at V and 2 bases at J, with 16 bases between. This CDR3 is CASSDPQTAPTDTQYF. The CDR3 bases are TGTGCCAGCAGCGACCCTCAGACAGCCCCCACAGATACGCAGTATTTT.

This chain connects TRBV6-5 to TRBJ2-5; 7 bases are a match to TRBD1. V was clipped by 6 bases and J by 4 bases; unmatched bases: 11. CDR3 length equals 15 residues. Germline V gene data show CDR1 as MNHEY and CDR2 as SVGAGI. The CDR3 protein is CASRKKGARGETQYF. The DNA for the CDR3 is TGTGCCAGCAGAAAGAAGGGGGCCCGGGGAGAGACCCAGTACTTC.

This clone was detected a few times. Sequence at one end of the junction differs from germline and may be a read error. This chain connects TRBV28 to TRBJ2-3; no clear D gene. CDR1 is MDHEN and CDR2 is SYDVKM in the germline V gene. This CDR3 has 12 residues. The CDR3 coding sequence is TGTGCCACCAGTCTCGGCACAGATACGCAGTATTTT. Amino acids: CATSLGTDTQYF.

V is TRBV6-1 and J is TRBJ1-5, with D possibly TRBD1 on 5 matching bases. V lost 2 bases to trimming and J lost 2 bases, with 10 bases between them. The CDR3 sequence is 15 residues long. Germline CDR1 and CDR2: MNHNS and SASEGT. CDR3 sequence: CASSENQGGNQPQHF. The CDR3 nucleotides read TGTGCCAGCAGTGAAAACCAGGGTGGCAATCAGCCCCAGCATTTT.

This rearrangement joins TRBV5-6 to TRBJ2-7; D is perhaps TRBD1 (6 bases). The CDR3 is 13 amino acids. The germline gives CDR1 SGHDT, CDR2 YYEEEE. V lost 7 bases and J 1 base, leaving 12 bases between the germline ends. The CDR3 loop reads CASGTGISYEQYF. DNA for the CDR3: TGTGCCAGCGGAACAGGGATTTCCTACGAGCAGTACTTC.

The V and J genes are TRBV5-6 and TRBJ1-3; D perhaps matches TRBD1 (5 bases). V was shortened by 4 bases and J by 4 bases, with 15 bases between the two germline ends. Germline loops: CDR1 SGHDT, CDR2 YYEEEE. The CDR3 is 15 residues long. Here the CDR3 reads CASSHGQGSGNTIYF. The CDR3 DNA follows: TGTGCCAGCAGCCACGGACAAGGTTCGGGAAACACCATATATTTT.

The V gene is TRBV6-5, the J gene TRBJ2-1, with TRBD1 identical over 7 bases. CDR3 size: 15 residues. Germline values: CDR1 MNHEY, CDR2 SVGAGI. V lost 5 bases to trimming and J lost 5 bases; unmatched junction nucleotides: 9. The CDR3 is CASSADREGDNEQFF. DNA of the CDR3: TGTGCCAGCAGTGCAGACAGGGAAGGGGACAATGAGCAGTTCTTC.